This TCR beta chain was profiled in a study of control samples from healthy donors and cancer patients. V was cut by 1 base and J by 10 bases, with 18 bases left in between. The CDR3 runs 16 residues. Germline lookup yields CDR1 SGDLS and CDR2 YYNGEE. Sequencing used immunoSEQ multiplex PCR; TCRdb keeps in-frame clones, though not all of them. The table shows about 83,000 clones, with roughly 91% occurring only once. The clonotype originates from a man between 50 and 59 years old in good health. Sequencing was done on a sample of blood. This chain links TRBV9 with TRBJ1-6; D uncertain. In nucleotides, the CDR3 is TGTGCCAGCAGCGTACGTGAAGGGTTTTTCTCATCACCCCTCCACTTT. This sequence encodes CASSVREGFFSSPLHF.